This is a list of T cell receptor beta chains from one sample in a study of response to subunit inactivated influenza vaccine. TCRdb called the RT-PCR reads again in MiXCR, with one record for every CDR3 protein. In the table there are hundreds of thousands of distinct CDR3 sequences, approximately 13% of which are singletons. Sequencing used PBMCs from blood, obtained 14 to 15 days before vaccination. The receptors were sampled from a man in his forties or fifties who received an inactivated influenza vaccine. Both conserved end residues are part of each CDR3. Fields, in order: clone size, J gene, D gene, V gene, CDR3 protein, CDR3 DNA. D genes are given only for firm matches. Rows may omit the clone size; those that give it use once, few, many or a size class.

abundance: NA
j_gene: TRBJ2-1
d_gene: TRBD2
v_gene: TRBV10-1
CDR3aa: CASSDLAGADNEQFF
CDR3nt: TGCGCCAGCAGTGATTTAGCGGGGGCCGACAATGAGCAGTTCTTC

abundance: many
j_gene: TRBJ1-5
d_gene: NA
v_gene: TRBV5-6
CDR3aa: CASSSRRGRGQPQHF
CDR3nt: TGTGCCAGCAGCTCGAGAAGGGGCCGGGGTCAGCCCCAGCATTTT

abundance: NA
j_gene: TRBJ2-1
d_gene: TRBD2
v_gene: TRBV6-2/TRBV6-3
CDR3aa: CASSYSGREVRNEQFF
CDR3nt: TGTGCCAGCAGTTACTCAGGGCGGGAGGTCCGCAATGAGCAGTTCTTC

abundance: many
j_gene: TRBJ2-3
d_gene: TRBD2
v_gene: TRBV29-1
CDR3aa: CSVARSGGHTDTQYF
CDR3nt: TGCAGCGTTGCCCGGTCGGGGGGGCACACAGATACGCAGTATTTT

abundance: once
j_gene: TRBJ2-3
d_gene: TRBD2
v_gene: TRBV10-3
CDR3aa: CDFSTSGGGNTDTQYF
CDR3nt: TGTGACTTCTCGACCAGCGGGGGGGGTAACACAGATACGCAGTATTTT

abundance: few
j_gene: TRBJ2-7
d_gene: NA
v_gene: TRBV6-1
CDR3aa: CASDRNYEQYF
CDR3nt: TGTGCCAGCGATAGAAACTACGAGCAGTACTTC

abundance: NA
j_gene: TRBJ2-3
d_gene: NA
v_gene: TRBV2
CDR3aa: CASLPVRGDSTDTQYF
CDR3nt: TGTGCCAGCCTCCCAGTGAGGGGGGATAGCACAGATACGCAGTATTTT

abundance: few
j_gene: TRBJ2-3
d_gene: TRBD2
v_gene: TRBV20-1
CDR3aa: CSALTGEGTDTQYF
CDR3nt: TGCAGTGCTCTGACGGGGGAGGGGACAGATACGCAGTATTTT

abundance: NA
j_gene: TRBJ2-7
d_gene: NA
v_gene: TRBV7-2
CDR3aa: CASSLAQVDYEQYF
CDR3nt: TGTGCCAGCAGCTTAGCACAGGTTGACTACGAGCAGTACTTC

abundance: few
j_gene: TRBJ2-1
d_gene: TRBD2
v_gene: TRBV11-1
CDR3aa: CASSLSGTSGGGKHNEQFF
CDR3nt: TGTGCCAGCAGCCTCTCCGGGACTAGCGGGGGGGGAAAGCATAATGAGCAGTTCTTC

abundance: NA
j_gene: TRBJ2-5
d_gene: TRBD1
v_gene: TRBV4-2
CDR3aa: CASSPSSLTGGGVTQYF
CDR3nt: TGTGCCAGCAGCCCATCCAGCCTGACAGGGGGCGGGGTGACCCAGTACTTC

abundance: few
j_gene: TRBJ2-3
d_gene: TRBD1
v_gene: TRBV5-1
CDR3aa: CASSYRTGEVDTQYF
CDR3nt: TGCGCCAGCAGCTATCGGACAGGGGAGGTAGATACGCAGTATTTT

abundance: few
j_gene: TRBJ2-5
d_gene: TRBD2
v_gene: TRBV5-1
CDR3aa: CASSDILAGGSETQYF
CDR3nt: TGCGCCAGCAGCGACATACTAGCGGGAGGATCGGAGACCCAGTACTTC

abundance: few
j_gene: TRBJ2-7
d_gene: NA
v_gene: TRBV5-1
CDR3aa: CASSLGPGTREQYF
CDR3nt: TGCGCCAGCAGTCTGGGACCAGGGACCCGGGAGCAGTACTTC

abundance: once
j_gene: TRBJ2-3
d_gene: TRBD2
v_gene: TRBV4-2
CDR3aa: CASSQRGVVAGGPQTDTQYF
CDR3nt: TGTGCCAGCAGCCAACGGGGAGTGGTAGCGGGAGGTCCTCAGACAGATACGCAGTATTTT

abundance: few
j_gene: TRBJ2-5
d_gene: TRBD1
v_gene: TRBV28
CDR3aa: CASRPPGQAHQETQYF
CDR3nt: TGTGCCAGCAGGCCACCCGGACAGGCACACCAAGAGACCCAGTACTTC

abundance: few
j_gene: TRBJ2-3
d_gene: NA
v_gene: TRBV5-1
CDR3aa: CATKGSTESLYF
CDR3nt: TGCGCCACCAAGGGATCGACAGAGAGTTTGTATTTT

abundance: many
j_gene: TRBJ2-1
d_gene: TRBD1
v_gene: TRBV4-1
CDR3aa: CASSQGTGGSYNEQFF
CDR3nt: TGCGCCAGCAGCCAAGGGACAGGGGGCTCCTACAATGAGCAGTTCTTC

abundance: few
j_gene: TRBJ2-7
d_gene: TRBD2
v_gene: TRBV7-2
CDR3aa: CASSLRLAGPYEQYF
CDR3nt: TGTGCCAGCAGCCTTAGGCTAGCGGGGCCCTACGAGCAGTACTTC

abundance: many
j_gene: TRBJ2-7
d_gene: NA
v_gene: TRBV9
CDR3aa: CASSVDPGSYEQYF
CDR3nt: TGTGCCAGCAGCGTAGATCCAGGGTCCTACGAGCAGTACTTC